These 25 T cell receptor beta chains share one sample of origin, sequenced in a study of blood T cells in healthy people across ages. Primed by a sample-barcoded 5' primer and a J-beta primer mix, a second PCR proceeded for roughly 6 to 12 cycles. TCRdb re-called the 5' RACE reads with MiXCR, one entry per CDR3 protein. The table records some 1.6 million distinct CDR3 sequences, about 32% of them present only once. The specimen sequenced was blood. The receptor set was obtained from a woman in her twenties or thirties in good health.

The chain couples TRBV11-2 to TRBJ2-3; TRBD2 matches 8 bases. CDR1 and CDR2 from the germline V gene are SGHAT and FQNNGV. The CDR3 spans 18 residues. J was trimmed by 3 bases and V by 1 base; bases with no gene match: 12. CDR3 coding DNA: TGTGCCAGCAGCTTAGCGATAAGGAGCGGGAGAGAAACAGATACGCAGTATTTT. Its translation is CASSLAIRSGRETDTQYF.

The rearrangement uses TRBV7-9 and TRBJ2-7; a possible D gene is TRBD2 (6 bases). Germline V gene lookup returns CDR1 SEHNR and CDR2 FQNEAQ (reference sequence). The CDR3 extends over 12 amino acids. V was clipped by 5 bases and J by 6 bases, with 11 bases between them. This chain's CDR3 is CASSPGLLEQYF. CDR3 coding DNA: TGTGCCAGCAGCCCGGGACTTCTCGAGCAGTACTTC.

A note on this clonotype: Since a much larger clone is just one base distant, this may be a read error. The V and J genes are TRBV20-1 and TRBJ2-1; D possibly corresponds to TRBD2 (5 bases). V was trimmed by 2 bases and J by 10 bases, leaving 9 bases between them. Germline lookup yields CDR1 DFQATT and CDR2 SNEGSKA (reference sequence). The CDR3 loop spans 11 amino acids. The CDR3 DNA sequence: TGCAGTGCTAGATATCGGAGGGAGCAGTTCTTC. It is translated as CSARYRREQFF.

This sequence joins TRBV29-1 and TRBJ2-1; the match to TRBD1 covers 7 bases. Germline loops: CDR1 SQVTM, CDR2 ANQGSEA. The CDR3 runs 13 residues. J gave up 6 bases and V 7 bases, and 9 bases lay outside the gene matches. CDR3 sequence: CSARQGQSNEQFF. The CDR3 bases are TGCAGCGCTAGGCAGGGACAGAGCAATGAGCAGTTCTTC.

This clonotype was counted a few times. V is TRBV6-1 and J is TRBJ2-1; 7 bases align to TRBD2. The germline V gene encodes CDR1 MNHNS and CDR2 SASEGT. The length of the CDR3 is 16 residues. V lost 2 bases, J lost 4 bases, and 8 bases stayed unmatched. CDR3 DNA sequence: TGTGCCAGCAGTGAAATTGCGGGAGTCTGGTACAATGAGCAGTTCTTC. It yields the protein CASSEIAGVWYNEQFF.

The chain links TRBV7-3 to TRBJ1-4, with D possibly being TRBD1 (5 bases). V shed 8 bases and J shed 8 bases, with 18 bases lying between them. Germline loops: CDR1 SGHTA, CDR2 FQGTGA. The CDR3 totals 14 residues. CDR3 DNA: TGTGCCAGCGGACCCGGGACCCAAGAGGAAAAACTGTTTTTT. It yields the protein CASGPGTQEEKLFF. Complete variable domain (other parts from reference TRBV7-3 and TRBJ1-4): GAGVSQTPSNKVTEKGKYVELRCDPISGHTALYWYRQSLGQGPEFLIYFQGTGAADDSGLPNDRFFAVRPEGSVSTLKIQRTERGDSAVYLCASGPGTQEEKLFFGSGTQLSVL.

J is TRBJ2-7 and V is TRBV30, with 7 bases aligning to TRBD1. The germline CDR1 and CDR2 sequences are GTSNPN and SVGIG (reference sequence). V dropped 4 bases and J dropped 4; count of bases not matched to a gene: 7. This CDR3 has 13 residues. The CDR3 protein is CAWNRGGGYEQYF. In DNA, the CDR3 is TGTGCCTGGAACAGGGGTGGGGGATACGAGCAGTACTTC.

CDR3: CAWSRAGVGQPQHF. CDR3 sequence (DNA): TGTGCCTGGAGTAGGGCAGGGGTGGGTCAGCCCCAGCATTTT. The gene calls are TRBV30 and TRBJ1-5; a possible D gene is TRBD1 (6 bases). CDR1 and CDR2 from the germline V gene are GTSNPN and SVGIG (reference sequence). The V gene lost 2 bases and the J gene lost 6 bases, with 14 bases spanning the gap. This CDR3 is 14 amino acids long.

This chain connects TRBV10-3 to TRBJ2-3; TRBD2 agrees at 8 bases. The length of the CDR3 is 17 residues. The V segment lost 6 bases and the J segment 6 bases; nucleotides outside the gene matches: 17. Germline values: CDR1 ENHRY, CDR2 SYGVKD. The DNA for the CDR3 is TGTGCCATCAGGGGGTCAATAGCGGGGCCTTTTCGGGATACGCAGTATTTT. Its translation is CAIRGSIAGPFRDTQYF.

The sample holds a few counts of this clonotype. The V and J genes are TRBV6-1 and TRBJ2-3, with D unresolved. This CDR3 contains 14 residues. Germline lookup yields CDR1 MNHNS and CDR2 SASEGT. Trimming pared 3 bases from V and 6 bases from J, leaving 13 bases between. The CDR3 DNA reads as TGTGCCAGCAGTGACTTCGGGTTGGGGGATACGCAGTATTTT. Protein sequence: CASSDFGLGDTQYF.

This sequence joins TRBV30 and TRBJ1-1; no reliable D call. Germline lookup yields CDR1 GTSNPN and CDR2 SVGIG (reference sequence). V lost 5 bases to trimming and J lost 5 bases, with 6 bases between them. The length of the CDR3 is 10 residues. The CDR3: CAWGETEAFF. The CDR3 coding sequence is TGTGCCTGGGGGGAGACTGAAGCTTTCTTT. The entire variable domain, with the rest obtained from reference TRBV30 and TRBJ1-1, is as follows: SQTIHQWPATLVQPVGSPLSLECTVEGTSNPNLYWYRQAAGRGLQLLFYSVGIGQISSEVPQNLSASRPQDRQFILSSKKLLLSDSGFYLCAWGETEAFFGQGTRLTVV.

Worth noting for this clonotype: This clone may be a read error of a much larger clone one base away. Lacking the conserved final phenylalanine or tryptophan, this CDR3 likely reflects a read error. The chain carries TRBV29-1 and TRBJ2-3; 8 bases are shared with TRBD2. The germline V gene has CDR1 SQVTM and CDR2 ANQGSEA. This CDR3 is 13 amino acids long. V gave up 6 bases and J gave up 3 bases; unmatched junction bases: 5. CDR3 nucleotides: TGCAGCGTCATGACTAGCGTAACAGATACGCAGTATTGT. Its translation: CSVMTSVTDTQYC.

V is TRBV7-9 and J is TRBJ1-3; perhaps TRBD1 as D (6 bases). Germline loops: CDR1 SEHNR, CDR2 FQNEAQ (reference sequence). The CDR3 contains 16 residues. Trimming removed 4 bases at V and 0 bases at J, with 13 bases between. The CDR3 spells CASSSEDRLSGNTIYF. CDR3 nucleotide sequence: TGTGCCAGCAGCTCCGAGGACAGACTCTCTGGAAACACCATATATTTT.

This clonotype was picked up a small number of times. The chain has TRBV25-1 and TRBJ2-5; D might be TRBD1 or TRBD2, each matching 5 bases. Trimming left V 3 bases short and J 3 bases short, with 14 bases between. This CDR3 comprises 15 residues. The germline V gene encodes CDR1 MGHDK and CDR2 SYGVNS. CDR3 protein: CASSDRGAPKETQYF. CDR3 nucleotides: TGTGCCAGCAGTGACCGGGGCGCACCCAAAGAGACCCAGTACTTC. Full variable domain (outside the CDR3, taken from reference TRBV25-1 and TRBJ2-5): EADIYQTPRYLVIGTGKKITLECSQTMGHDKMYWYQQDPGMELHLIHYSYGVNSTEKGDLSSESTVSRIRTEHFPLTLESARPSHTSQYLCASSDRGAPKETQYFGPGTRLLVL.

A few counts support this clonotype. V usage is TRBV20-1 and J usage is TRBJ1-6, with a possible D match to TRBD1 (5 bases). Per germline, CDR1 DFQATT and CDR2 SNEGSKA (reference sequence). CDR3 length equals 15 residues. The V gene lost 0 bases and the J gene lost 2 bases, with 8 bases spanning the gap. The CDR3 DNA reads as TGCAGTGCTAGAGACCAGGACACCTATAATTCACCCCTCCACTTT. Amino acid sequence: CSARDQDTYNSPLHF.

In this sample, this clonotype turned up a few times. This sequence joins TRBV15 and TRBJ2-7; D is ambiguous. Germline-derived CDR1 and CDR2 are LNHNV and YYDKDF (reference sequence). Trimming removed 6 bases at V and 3 bases at J, with 9 bases between. The CDR3 consists of 12 residues. Here the CDR3 reads CATRGSNYEQYF. The CDR3 DNA follows: TGTGCCACCAGGGGCTCCAACTACGAGCAGTACTTC.

The V call is TRBV12-3 or TRBV12-4, the J call TRBJ1-2; TRBD1 matches at 8 bases. Trimming cost V 3 bases and J 8 bases; bases outside gene matches: 8. The CDR3 is 14 amino acids. The CDR3 region is CASSFAGGSRGYTF. In DNA form, the CDR3 reads TGTGCCAGCAGTTTCGCAGGGGGCTCCAGGGGCTACACCTTC.

The CDR3 region has the DNA TGCAGTGTTGGGGAGACAGGGTACGAGGGCTACACCTTC. This codes for CSVGETGYEGYTF. The chain uses TRBV20-1 and TRBJ1-2, with TRBD1 identical over 7 bases. Trimming cost V 7 bases and J 8 bases; bases outside gene matches: 13. The CDR3 is 13 residues long. The V gene's germline CDR1 is DFQATT and CDR2 SNEGSKA (reference sequence).

Worth noting for this clonotype: Possible read error: a much larger clone is one base away. The V and J genes are TRBV29-1 and TRBJ2-1; possible D gene TRBD2, 6 bases. The CDR3 spans 13 residues. Trimming removed 5 bases at V and 11 bases at J, with 19 bases between. CDR1 and CDR2 from the germline V gene are SQVTM and ANQGSEA. CDR3 amino acids: CSVWREVRNKQFF. The CDR3 nucleotides are TGCAGCGTTTGGCGGGAAGTCCGGAATAAGCAGTTCTTC.

The CDR3 DNA is TGTGCCAGCAGCGCCCAGGGGGGAACGGGTCACAATGAGCAGTTCTTC. This codes for CASSAQGGTGHNEQFF. The genes are TRBV7-7 and TRBJ2-1, with D maybe TRBD1 (7 bases). This CDR3 spans 16 amino acids. With 5 bases removed from V and 5 bases from J, the gap between germline ends came to 19 bases. Germline CDR1 reads SSHAT; CDR2 reads FNYEAQ (reference sequence).

This clonotype was seen at least ten times. The J gene is TRBJ2-6, the V gene TRBV15; D unclear. The germline V and J ends were trimmed by 3 bases and 0 bases, with 6 bases remaining between them. The germline V gene has CDR1 LNHNV and CDR2 YYDKDF (reference sequence). The CDR3 runs 15 residues. CDR3 DNA: TGTGCCACCAGCAGCAGTTTCTCTGGGGCCAACGTCCTGACTTTC. This encodes CATSSSFSGANVLTF.

The count of this clonotype is one. One end of the junction is discordant with germline, which a read error may explain. This chain uses TRBV7-9 with TRBJ2-5; 7 positions match TRBD2. This CDR3 spans 16 amino acids. Germline V gene lookup returns CDR1 SEHNR and CDR2 FQNEAQ (reference sequence). The CDR3 nucleotides read TGTGTCAGCAGCCGCCTCGGTGGAGCGGGGCAAGAGACCCAGTACTTC. It encodes CVSSRLGGAGQETQYF. The complete variable domain, with remaining parts taken from reference TRBV7-9 and TRBJ2-5, reads DTGVSQNPRHKITKRGQNVTFRCDPISEHNRLYWYRQTLGQGPEFLTYFQNEAQLEKSRLLSDRFSAERPKGSFSTLEIQRTEQGDSAMYLCVSSRLGGAGQETQYFGPGTRLLVL.

The rearrangement links TRBV15 to TRBJ1-1, with D maybe TRBD1 (5 bases). Per the germline V gene, CDR1 is LNHNV and CDR2 is YYDKDF (reference sequence). V shed 0 bases and J shed 3 bases, with 8 bases lying between them. This CDR3 has 14 residues. The CDR3 sequence: CATSRDLGDTEAFF. The CDR3 nucleotides are TGTGCCACCAGCAGAGATTTAGGGGACACTGAAGCTTTCTTT.

The genes are TRBV20-1 and TRBJ2-5; 13 nucleotides match TRBD2. This CDR3 region has 13 residues. With 4 bases clipped from V and 5 bases from J, the junction kept 1 base outside the gene matches. Germline assignment: CDR1 DFQATT and CDR2 SNEGSKA (reference sequence). CDR3 sequence (DNA): TGCAGTGCTAAGACTAGCGGGAGGGAGACCCAGTACTTC. Translated: CSAKTSGRETQYF.

The chain links TRBV7-8 to TRBJ2-5, with a tentative D call TRBD1 (6 bases). Germline V lookup: CDR1 SGHVS, CDR2 FQNEAQ. V was cut by 3 bases and J by 1 base, with 15 bases left in between. The CDR3 is made up of 16 amino acids. CDR3 sequence (DNA): TGTGCCAGCAGCTTCTCGAGTACAGGGATCCAAGAGACCCAGTACTTC. It specifies CASSFSSTGIQETQYF.